This TCR beta chain appears in the sequencing data of a study of OX40 agonist ivuxolimab in advanced cancers. Assay: immunoSEQ multiplex PCR; the TCRdb copy retains only in-frame clones and omits some. This table has 43,000 or so clones, 88% appearing once. Germline-derived CDR1 and CDR2 are SGHRS and YFSETQ. The junction had 4 bases not matched to a gene; V was cut back by 4 bases and J by 5 bases. The CDR3 length is 13 residues. This sequence joins TRBV5-1 and TRBJ2-5, with TRBD2 matching 8 bases. This TCR was recovered from an adult with an advanced solid tumor such as melanoma, head and neck, liver or kidney cancer. The source material was CD4+ or CD8+ T cells sorted from blood, sampled in a trial of the OX40 agonist ivuxolimab. The CDR3 DNA reads as TGCGCCAGCAGCCTTGGCGGGGGGGAGACCCAGTACTTC. Translation: CASSLGGGETQYF. The full variable domain, completed using reference TRBV5-1 and TRBJ2-5, is KAGVTQTPRYLIKTRGQQVTLSCSPISGHRSVSWYQQTPGQGLQFLFEYFSETQRNKGNFPGRFSGRQFSNSRSEMNVSTLELGDSALYLCASSLGGGETQYFGPGTRLLVL.